A selection of T cell receptor beta chains follows, all from one sample in a study of early T cells in non-severe SARS-CoV-2 infection. One entry per CDR3 protein, called by TCRdb with MiXCR from the 5' RACE reads. The sample has 85,000 to 120,000 distinct CDR3 sequences, less than 15% seen once. Sequences were obtained from whole blood. The receptors derive from an adult who was a healthcare worker with PCR-confirmed SARS-CoV-2 infection or an uninfected control (not recorded which). CDR3s include the opening cysteine and the closing phenylalanine or tryptophan. A D gene is named only where the DNA matches it firmly. Not every row has a clone size; where given, it reads once, few, many or a size class.

D gene: -; clone size: -; J gene: TRBJ1-4; V gene: TRBV12-3/TRBV12-4; CDR3 DNA: TGTGCCAGCAGACCCGACAGTACGGCGGGGGAAAAACTGTTTTTT; CDR3 protein: CASRPDSTAGEKLFF
D gene: -; clone size: many; J gene: TRBJ1-2; V gene: TRBV4-1; CDR3 DNA: TGCGCCAGCACCACAGGACAGCAGAACTATGGCTACACCTTC; CDR3 protein: CASTTGQQNYGYTF
D gene: -; clone size: -; J gene: TRBJ2-3; V gene: TRBV29-1; CDR3 DNA: TGCAGCGTTCTTATCTATACGCAGTATTTT; CDR3 protein: CSVLIYTQYF
D gene: -; clone size: many; J gene: TRBJ2-1; V gene: TRBV5-1; CDR3 DNA: TGCGCCAGCAGCTTTACCGGTACTAACAATGAGCAGTTCTTC; CDR3 protein: CASSFTGTNNEQFF
D gene: -; clone size: -; J gene: TRBJ2-4; V gene: TRBV27; CDR3 DNA: TGTGCCAGCAGTTTATCTGTTAGCCCCGGAAACATTCAGTACTTC; CDR3 protein: CASSLSVSPGNIQYF
D gene: -; clone size: few; J gene: TRBJ1-4; V gene: TRBV5-5; CDR3 DNA: TGTGCCAGCAGCTTGGACTCGAGTGAAAAACTGTTTTTT; CDR3 protein: CASSLDSSEKLFF
D gene: -; clone size: many; J gene: TRBJ2-3; V gene: TRBV10-3; CDR3 DNA: TGTGCCATTTCAAGGGGGTTCACAGATACGCAGTATTTT; CDR3 protein: CAISRGFTDTQYF
D gene: -; clone size: -; J gene: TRBJ1-3; V gene: TRBV7-9; CDR3 DNA: TGTGCCAGCAGCTCCCACTACTCAAACACCATATATTTT; CDR3 protein: CASSSHYSNTIYF
D gene: TRBD1; clone size: -; J gene: TRBJ2-7; V gene: TRBV6-1; CDR3 DNA: TGTGCCAGCAGTAAACAGGGGCCCGGGGCCTTCGAGCAGTACTTC; CDR3 protein: CASSKQGPGAFEQYF
D gene: TRBD2; clone size: -; J gene: TRBJ2-1; V gene: TRBV5-1; CDR3 DNA: TGCGCCAGCAGCTTGTTAGCGGGAGAATATGAGCAGTTCTTC; CDR3 protein: CASSLLAGEYEQFF
D gene: -; clone size: few; J gene: TRBJ2-3; V gene: TRBV2; CDR3 DNA: TGTGCCAGCAGTGGGGACGTAAATACGCAGTATTTT; CDR3 protein: CASSGDVNTQYF
D gene: TRBD1; clone size: few; J gene: TRBJ2-2; V gene: TRBV12-3/TRBV12-4; CDR3 DNA: TGTGCCAGCAGTTTTGACCCGGGACAGGGACCCGGGGAGCTGTTTTTT; CDR3 protein: CASSFDPGQGPGELFF
D gene: -; clone size: -; J gene: TRBJ1-2; V gene: TRBV5-6; CDR3 DNA: TGTGCCAGCAGCCGAACGGACAGTGTCTATGGCTACACCTTC; CDR3 protein: CASSRTDSVYGYTF
D gene: TRBD2; clone size: -; J gene: TRBJ2-7; V gene: TRBV4-2; CDR3 DNA: TGTGCCAGCAGCCAACCCCCGACGGGAGGGGCCTACGAGCAGTACTTC; CDR3 protein: CASSQPPTGGAYEQYF
D gene: -; clone size: -; J gene: TRBJ2-6; V gene: TRBV9; CDR3 DNA: TGTGCCAGCAGCGTAGAACCCTCTGGGGCCAACGTCCTGACTTTC; CDR3 protein: CASSVEPSGANVLTF
D gene: TRBD1; clone size: -; J gene: TRBJ2-2; V gene: TRBV29-1; CDR3 DNA: TGCAGCGTGGCCGTGGGACAGTGGTCGGGGGAGCTGTTTTTT; CDR3 protein: CSVAVGQWSGELFF
D gene: -; clone size: few; J gene: TRBJ2-7; V gene: TRBV7-9; CDR3 DNA: TGTGCCAGCAGCTCCGGTGATCGAAGGCAGTACGAGCAGTACTTC; CDR3 protein: CASSSGDRRQYEQYF
D gene: -; clone size: many; J gene: TRBJ2-5; V gene: TRBV6-4; CDR3 DNA: TGTGCCAGCAGTCACAGGGTCCAAGAGACCCAGTACTTC; CDR3 protein: CASSHRVQETQYF
D gene: -; clone size: -; J gene: TRBJ2-7; V gene: TRBV28; CDR3 DNA: TGTGCCAGCAGTTTTGACGGGATAGGGGTCGAGCAGTACTTC; CDR3 protein: CASSFDGIGVEQYF
D gene: -; clone size: many; J gene: TRBJ1-5; V gene: TRBV5-1; CDR3 DNA: TGCGCCAGCAGCTTGGAAGGGAACAATCAGCCCCAGCATTTT; CDR3 protein: CASSLEGNNQPQHF
D gene: TRBD2; clone size: few; J gene: TRBJ2-1; V gene: TRBV14; CDR3 DNA: TGTGCCAGCAGCCAAGATTCGGCTAGCGGGATTTTCCATGAGCAGTTCTTC; CDR3 protein: CASSQDSASGIFHEQFF
D gene: -; clone size: few; J gene: TRBJ1-5; V gene: TRBV2; CDR3 DNA: TGTGCCTCGTGTGACAGGCCTGCTCAGCCCCAGCATTTT; CDR3 protein: CASCDRPAQPQHF
D gene: TRBD1; clone size: -; J gene: TRBJ2-7; V gene: TRBV7-2; CDR3 DNA: TGTGCCAGCAGCCGAAGTTCCGGGACAGGGGGCTACGAGCAGTACTTC; CDR3 protein: CASSRSSGTGGYEQYF
D gene: TRBD2; clone size: few; J gene: TRBJ2-7; V gene: TRBV7-2; CDR3 DNA: TGTGCCAGCAGTTCCCGGACTAGCGGGACCCAGAGTGTCGCCTACGAGCAGTACTTC; CDR3 protein: CASSSRTSGTQSVAYEQYF
D gene: -; clone size: few; J gene: TRBJ2-1; V gene: TRBV3-2; CDR3 DNA: TGTGCCAGCAGCCAGGCTTCTCTTTACAATGAGCAGTTCTTC; CDR3 protein: CASSQASLYNEQFF
D gene: TRBD1; clone size: few; J gene: TRBJ2-7; V gene: TRBV3-1; CDR3 DNA: TGTGCCAGCAGCCGGGGGACAGGGATCGGCGAGCAGTACTTC; CDR3 protein: CASSRGTGIGEQYF
D gene: -; clone size: few; J gene: TRBJ2-1; V gene: TRBV7-2; CDR3 DNA: TGTGCCAGCAGCTCTACTATTGAGCAGTTCTTC; CDR3 protein: CASSSTIEQFF
D gene: -; clone size: many; J gene: TRBJ2-7; V gene: TRBV29-1; CDR3 DNA: TGCAGCGCCTGCGGCGGGCAGACCTCCTACGAGCAGTACTTC; CDR3 protein: CSACGGQTSYEQYF
D gene: TRBD2; clone size: -; J gene: TRBJ2-3; V gene: TRBV20-1; CDR3 DNA: TGCAGTGCTAGAGATCCGGGCCTGACTAGCGCAACTAGCACAGATACGCAGTATTTT; CDR3 protein: CSARDPGLTSATSTDTQYF
D gene: TRBD1; clone size: many; J gene: TRBJ2-7; V gene: TRBV28; CDR3 DNA: TGTGCCAGCAGTTTGCCCTGGGACAGTTACGAGCAGTACTTC; CDR3 protein: CASSLPWDSYEQYF
D gene: TRBD1; clone size: few; J gene: TRBJ1-2; V gene: TRBV19; CDR3 DNA: TGTGCCAGCGCCAGGGACAGCTATGGCTACACCTTC; CDR3 protein: CASARDSYGYTF
D gene: -; clone size: -; J gene: TRBJ2-1; V gene: TRBV27; CDR3 DNA: TGTGCCAGCAGTGTTAAATTTACTGTTGAGCAGTTCTTC; CDR3 protein: CASSVKFTVEQFF
D gene: -; clone size: -; J gene: TRBJ1-6; V gene: TRBV2; CDR3 DNA: TGTGCCTCCTCGGAGGGTTCCTATAATTCACCCCTCCACTTT; CDR3 protein: CASSEGSYNSPLHF
D gene: TRBD2; clone size: once; J gene: TRBJ2-3; V gene: TRBV28; CDR3 DNA: TGTGCCAGCAGTTCTATAGCGGGGGCGGGAGATACGCAGTATTTT; CDR3 protein: CASSSIAGAGDTQYF
D gene: -; clone size: -; J gene: TRBJ1-5; V gene: TRBV28; CDR3 DNA: TGTGCCAGCAGTTTATGGAGGGGTGATCAGCCCCAGCATTTT; CDR3 protein: CASSLWRGDQPQHF
D gene: -; clone size: -; J gene: TRBJ1-1; V gene: TRBV9; CDR3 DNA: TGTGCCAGCAGCGTAGAATCGAACACTGAAGCTTTCTTT; CDR3 protein: CASSVESNTEAFF
D gene: -; clone size: -; J gene: TRBJ1-5; V gene: TRBV20-1; CDR3 DNA: TGCAGTGCTAGGAAACAGGGAAGTAATGGCAATCAGCCCCAGCATTTT; CDR3 protein: CSARKQGSNGNQPQHF
D gene: -; clone size: many; J gene: TRBJ1-1; V gene: TRBV5-4; CDR3 DNA: TGTGCCAGCAGCTTGGTTGGGGATGAAGCTTTCTTT; CDR3 protein: CASSLVGDEAFF
D gene: -; clone size: many; J gene: TRBJ2-7; V gene: TRBV29-1; CDR3 DNA: TGCAGCGTCCTTCTCCGGGCCCCAGAGCAGTACTTC; CDR3 protein: CSVLLRAPEQYF
D gene: -; clone size: -; J gene: TRBJ2-7; V gene: TRBV19; CDR3 DNA: TGTGCCAGTTCTCCGGGACATGACTACGAGCAGTACTTC; CDR3 protein: CASSPGHDYEQYF
D gene: TRBD1; clone size: -; J gene: TRBJ2-1; V gene: TRBV20-1; CDR3 DNA: TGCAGTGCTCCCAACAGGGGAAATTGGGGACACAATGAGCAGTTCTTC; CDR3 protein: CSAPNRGNWGHNEQFF
D gene: -; clone size: few; J gene: TRBJ2-4; V gene: TRBV2; CDR3 DNA: TGTGCCAGCAAACCGGGACTAGCCAAAAACATTCAGTACTTC; CDR3 protein: CASKPGLAKNIQYF
D gene: TRBD2; clone size: many; J gene: TRBJ2-1; V gene: TRBV29-1; CDR3 DNA: TGCAGCGTTGAAGGGCGGGAGGTAAATGAGCAGTTCTTC; CDR3 protein: CSVEGREVNEQFF
D gene: TRBD2; clone size: many; J gene: TRBJ2-1; V gene: TRBV6-2/TRBV6-3; CDR3 DNA: TGTGCCAGCAGTAGACTAGCGGCCTACAATGAGCAGTTCTTC; CDR3 protein: CASSRLAAYNEQFF
D gene: -; clone size: many; J gene: TRBJ2-5; V gene: TRBV20-1; CDR3 DNA: TGCAGTGCTAGCGATCTGAACTGGTACCAAGAGACCCAGTACTTC; CDR3 protein: CSASDLNWYQETQYF
D gene: -; clone size: few; J gene: TRBJ2-7; V gene: TRBV5-4; CDR3 DNA: TGTGCCAGCAGCTTAGGGCAGTACGAGCAGTACTTC; CDR3 protein: CASSLGQYEQYF
D gene: TRBD2; clone size: many; J gene: TRBJ2-2; V gene: TRBV20-1; CDR3 DNA: TGCAGTGCCCAGCGCTCTAGCGGGAGGAGGGAGCTGTTTTTT; CDR3 protein: CSAQRSSGRRELFF
D gene: TRBD1; clone size: -; J gene: TRBJ2-1; V gene: TRBV11-3; CDR3 DNA: TGTGCCAGCAGCCCCTTGACAGGGCAGGGTGAGCAGTTCTTC; CDR3 protein: CASSPLTGQGEQFF
D gene: -; clone size: few; J gene: TRBJ2-5; V gene: TRBV24-1; CDR3 DNA: TGTGCCACCAGTGATTTGGCCGACCCCACGAAGACCCAGTACTTC; CDR3 protein: CATSDLADPTKTQYF
D gene: TRBD2; clone size: few; J gene: TRBJ2-1; V gene: TRBV28; CDR3 DNA: TGTGCCAGCAGTTTATTCCAGTTGAGGCGGGAGTCCTACAATGAGCAGTTCTTC; CDR3 protein: CASSLFQLRRESYNEQFF
D gene: -; clone size: few; J gene: TRBJ1-4; V gene: TRBV5-8; CDR3 DNA: TGTGCCAGCAGCTTTTCCGTTGGGACCTCCCCAAATGAAAAACTGTTTTTT; CDR3 protein: CASSFSVGTSPNEKLFF
D gene: -; clone size: -; J gene: TRBJ2-5; V gene: TRBV7-2; CDR3 DNA: TGTGCCAGCAGCTTAGGCCGAGTACCTGAGACCCAGTACTTC; CDR3 protein: CASSLGRVPETQYF
D gene: -; clone size: -; J gene: TRBJ1-3; V gene: TRBV6-6; CDR3 DNA: TGTGCCAGCAGTTACGTGGGTGTTGACACCATATATTTT; CDR3 protein: CASSYVGVDTIYF
D gene: -; clone size: many; J gene: TRBJ1-2; V gene: TRBV29-1; CDR3 DNA: TGCAGCGTTGGGGACTACACCTTC; CDR3 protein: CSVGDYTF
D gene: -; clone size: -; J gene: TRBJ1-1; V gene: TRBV4-1; CDR3 DNA: TGCGCCAGCAGCGAGGACACTGAAGCTTTCTTT; CDR3 protein: CASSEDTEAFF
D gene: -; clone size: -; J gene: TRBJ1-6; V gene: TRBV4-3; CDR3 DNA: TGCGCCAGCAGCCACGGGGAGGGGTTTCTTGATTCACCCCTCCACTTT; CDR3 protein: CASSHGEGFLDSPLHF
D gene: -; clone size: many; J gene: TRBJ1-1; V gene: TRBV5-5; CDR3 DNA: TGTGCCAGCAGCTTGCTCGTTGGGGGGCTCCCCCCCACTGAAGCTTTCTTT; CDR3 protein: CASSLLVGGLPPTEAFF
D gene: TRBD2; clone size: -; J gene: TRBJ2-7; V gene: TRBV27; CDR3 DNA: TGTGCCAGCAGTTTACATTGGACTAGCGGGGGAACCTACGAGCAGTACTTC; CDR3 protein: CASSLHWTSGGTYEQYF
D gene: TRBD1; clone size: -; J gene: TRBJ1-3; V gene: TRBV11-3; CDR3 DNA: TGTGCCAGCAGCTTCCCGGGACAGGGGTTTTTTTCTGGAAACACCATATATTTT; CDR3 protein: CASSFPGQGFFSGNTIYF
D gene: -; clone size: few; J gene: TRBJ1-1; V gene: TRBV7-8; CDR3 DNA: TGTGCCAGCAGCCAAGGGACATACGACACTGAAGCTTTCTTT; CDR3 protein: CASSQGTYDTEAFF